This record concerns one T cell receptor (beta chain) sequence. Its antigen remains unknown. The CDR3 length is 15 residues. Germline CDR1 is MNHEY and CDR2 is SMNVEV (reference sequence). Trimming shortened V by 2 bases and J by 2 bases, and 10 bases separated the two germline ends. This sample is part of a study of T cell clonotyping in hematopoietic cell transplantation. Regarding the study as a whole: Higher Inverse Simpson Index values in graft donor and pretransplant recipient predicted broader posttransplant TCR diversity. After transplant, recipient diversity fell while pathologically expanded clonotypes grew through day 180.

Method: immunoSEQ multiplex PCR; TCRdb's copy keeps in-frame clones and lacks some. The repertoire holds roughly 7,000 clones, around 88% seen once, with roughly 8% in the top ten. The material was PBMCs, obtained 100 days after allogeneic stem cell transplant. This chain joins TRBV27 and TRBJ2-1, with D possibly TRBD2 on 5 matching bases. The clonotype comes from a male patient aged 18-29 years who had an allogeneic stem cell transplant from a related donor, so the T cells may come from the graft donor. Some clones in this sample may be carry-over from other donors' samples. The CDR3 is CASSLESGPYNEQFF. For the CDR3, the DNA is TGTGCCAGCAGTTTAGAGAGCGGACCCTACAATGAGCAGTTCTTC.